These 32 T cell receptor beta chains were sequenced from one sample in a study of cytomegalovirus exposure and HLA in healthy donors. The PCR employed 60 Vbeta primers together with 13 Jbeta primers. The protocol was immunoSEQ multiplex PCR, while the TCRdb copy is restricted to in-frame clones and leaves out a portion. The sample holds around 150,000 clones, roughly 80% seen once. The source material was PBMCs. The source is a male donor in good health and CMV-seronegative.

The chain is built from TRBV28 and TRBJ1-1; D ambiguous. CDR3 length: 15 residues. From germline, CDR1 is MDHEN and CDR2 SYDVKM. The V end was cut by 5 bases, the J end by 0 bases, with 13 bases between. This CDR3 reads CASSLVPLLNTEAFF. In DNA form, the CDR3 reads TGTGCCAGCAGTCTAGTACCGCTATTGAACACTGAAGCTTTCTTT.

This clone was detected only a few times. This chain links TRBV7-3 with TRBJ2-1; possible D gene TRBD2, 6 bases. The CDR3 sequence is 13 residues long. The germline V gene has CDR1 SGHTA and CDR2 FQGTGA. V was clipped by 5 bases and J by 9 bases, with 14 bases between them. CDR3 in DNA: TGTGCCAGCAGCCAAGTGGGGCGGGGTGAGCAGTTCTTC. As protein: CASSQVGRGEQFF.

This chain links TRBV7-9 with TRBJ1-6, with D tentatively TRBD1 (5 bases). The CDR3 contains 15 residues. The germline V and J ends were trimmed by 4 bases and 9 bases, with 16 bases remaining between them. Germline V CDR1 and CDR2: SEHNR, FQNEAQ (reference sequence). CDR3 DNA: TGTGCCAGCAGCTCTACAAACATGGGGGGTTCACCCCTCCACTTT. Its protein is CASSSTNMGGSPLHF. Full variable domain (rest looked up from reference TRBV7-9 and TRBJ1-6): DTGVSQNPRHKITKRGQNVTFRCDPISEHNRLYWYRQTLGQGPEFLTYFQNEAQLEKSRLLSDRFSAERPKGSFSTLEIQRTEQGDSAMYLCASSSTNMGGSPLHFGNGTRLTVT.

This clone has just one count. The chain couples TRBV4-3 to TRBJ2-3; a weak D match, TRBD2 (5 bases). The CDR3 runs to 13 residues. V lost 1 base to trimming and J lost 6 bases, with 8 bases between them. Per the germline V gene, CDR1 is LGHNA and CDR2 is YSLEER. CDR3 loop: CASSQVEADTQYF. The CDR3 coding sequence is TGCGCCAGCAGCCAAGTGGAGGCGGATACGCAGTATTTT.

The chain links TRBV19 to TRBJ2-5; D may be TRBD2 (6 bases). Germline V gene lookup returns CDR1 LNHDA and CDR2 SQIVND (reference sequence). Trimming stripped 8 bases from V and 6 bases from J, with 19 bases between. The CDR3 has 14 residues. The CDR3 DNA reads TGTGCCAGTGGAATCGGGCGGGGAATGAAGACCCAGTACTTC. The encoded protein is CASGIGRGMKTQYF.

The chain carries TRBV7-2 and TRBJ2-3, with D possibly TRBD2 on 6 matching bases. Germline V gene data show CDR1 as SGHTA and CDR2 as FQGNSA. This CDR3 region has 17 residues. V was cut by 5 bases and J by 9 bases, with 27 bases left in between. The CDR3 protein is CASSLGPLSGFKTTQYF. CDR3 nucleotide sequence: TGTGCCAGCAGCCTGGGCCCGCTTAGCGGCTTTAAGACGACGCAGTATTTT.

This clone came up once. The chain joins TRBV7-3 to TRBJ2-3; 10 bases map to TRBD2. CDR3 size: 14 residues. The V and J ends lost 4 bases and 6 bases, in that order; junction bases with no gene match: 4. CDR1 and CDR2 (germline): SGHTA, FQGTGA. CDR3 bases: TGTGCCAGCAGCTCCAGCGGGGGGGAGGATACGCAGTATTTT. Translated: CASSSSGGEDTQYF. Full variable domain (remainder filled in from reference TRBV7-3 and TRBJ2-3): GAGVSQTPSNKVTEKGKYVELRCDPISGHTALYWYRQSLGQGPEFLIYFQGTGAADDSGLPNDRFFAVRPEGSVSTLKIQRTERGDSAVYLCASSSSGGEDTQYFGPGTRLTVL.

The V call is TRBV7-9, the J call TRBJ1-1, with 7 bases that match TRBD1. CDR1 and CDR2 (germline): SEHNR, FQNEAQ (reference sequence). The CDR3 has 14 amino acids. J was trimmed by 8 bases and V by 6 bases; bases with no gene match: 12. The CDR3 is CASSRLTGPREAFF. CDR3 bases: TGTGCCAGCAGTCGACTGACAGGGCCCCGCGAAGCTTTCTTT.

The chain uses TRBV4-3 and TRBJ2-2; D perhaps matches TRBD1 (5 bases). This CDR3 is 15 amino acids long. Germline V gives CDR1 LGHNA, CDR2 YSLEER. The V gene lost 1 base and the J gene lost 2 bases, with 8 bases spanning the gap. The CDR3 nucleotides read TGCGCCAGCAGCCAAGCCGGACAAAACACCGGGGAGCTGTTTTTT. Translated, it gives CASSQAGQNTGELFF.

The count of this clone is one. This chain uses TRBV9 with TRBJ1-2; the match to TRBD1 covers 7 bases. The CDR3 runs 14 residues. J was trimmed by 2 bases and V by 4 bases; bases with no gene match: 5. The V gene's germline CDR1 is SGDLS and CDR2 YYNGEE. Here the CDR3 reads CASSPRQGNYGYTF. The CDR3, as DNA: TGTGCCAGCAGCCCCCGACAGGGAAACTATGGCTACACCTTC. Together with reference TRBV9 and TRBJ1-2, the CDR3 gives the full variable domain: DSGVTQTPKHLITATGQRVTLRCSPRSGDLSVYWYQQSLDQGLQFLIQYYNGEERAKGNILERFSAQQFPDLHSELNLSSLELGDSALYFCASSPRQGNYGYTFGSGTRLTVV.

CDR3: CASSLDRQHNEQFF. The CDR3 DNA reads as TGTGCCAGCAGCTTAGATAGACAGCACAATGAGCAGTTCTTC. J is TRBJ2-1 and V is TRBV11-2, with D possibly TRBD1 on 5 matching bases. The V end lost 0 bases, the J end lost 5 bases, and 8 bases lay between the germline ends. Germline CDR1 reads SGHAT; CDR2 reads FQNNGV. The CDR3 sequence is 14 residues long. Filled out from reference TRBV11-2 and TRBJ2-1, the complete variable domain reads EAGVAQSPRYKIIEKRQSVAFWCNPISGHATLYWYQQILGQGPKLLIQFQNNGVVDDSQLPKDRFSAERLKGVDSTLKIQPAKLEDSAVYLCASSLDRQHNEQFFGPGTRLTVL.

V usage is TRBV28 and J usage is TRBJ1-2; TRBD1 matches at 7 bases. The V segment lost 6 bases and the J segment 7 bases; nucleotides outside the gene matches: 8. Germline CDR1 and CDR2: MDHEN and SYDVKM. CDR3 length: 13 residues. In DNA, the CDR3 is TGTGCCAGCAGGACTCAGGGGGGCCGTGGCTACACCTTC. This sequence encodes CASRTQGGRGYTF.

The chain has TRBV7-9 and TRBJ2-1; TRBD2 matches at 8 bases. CDR1 SEHNR and CDR2 FQNEAQ come from the germline V gene (reference sequence). V gave up 2 bases and J gave up 8 bases; unmatched junction bases: 5. The CDR3 is 14 amino acids. The CDR3 DNA sequence: TGTGCCAGCAGCTTAAGCGGGAGTAAGGATGAGCAGTTCTTC. It yields the protein CASSLSGSKDEQFF.

The chain has TRBV9 and TRBJ2-7; TRBD2 is a possible D gene (5 bases). The CDR3 runs to 15 residues. Deletions cut 3 bases from V and 2 bases from J, with 15 bases between. CDR1 and CDR2 from the germline V gene are SGDLS and YYNGEE. CDR3: CASSAPSSGPYEQYF. The CDR3 DNA sequence: TGTGCCAGCAGCGCTCCTAGCTCTGGCCCCTACGAGCAGTACTTC. Using reference TRBV9 and TRBJ2-7 for the parts outside the CDR3, the full variable domain is DSGVTQTPKHLITATGQRVTLRCSPRSGDLSVYWYQQSLDQGLQFLIQYYNGEERAKGNILERFSAQQFPDLHSELNLSSLELGDSALYFCASSAPSSGPYEQYFGPGTRLTVT.

The V and J genes are TRBV4-2 and TRBJ2-7; TRBD2 agrees at 8 bases. Per the germline V gene, CDR1 is LGHNA and CDR2 is YNFKEQ. The CDR3 covers 17 residues. With 1 base clipped from V and 0 bases from J, the junction kept 8 bases outside the gene matches. The CDR3 protein is CASSQGVSGTSSYEQYF. The CDR3 DNA reads TGTGCCAGCAGCCAAGGGGTCAGCGGGACTAGCTCCTACGAGCAGTACTTC.

V is TRBV12-5 and J is TRBJ2-5; 13 nucleotides match TRBD2. The CDR3 extends over 21 amino acids. J was trimmed by 5 bases and V by 1 base; bases with no gene match: 19. CDR1 is LGHNT and CDR2 is FRNRAP in the germline V gene. CDR3 sequence reads: CASGLASSTSGGTVLRETQYF. The CDR3 region has the DNA TGTGCTAGTGGTTTGGCTTCCTCGACTAGCGGGGGGACTGTGCTTCGGGAGACCCAGTACTTC.

The chain couples TRBV4-1 to TRBJ1-3; TRBD1 agrees at 8 bases. V trimming: 5 bases; J trimming: 4 bases; junction bases outside the gene matches: 10. Germline CDR1 reads MGHRA; CDR2 reads YSYEKL. The CDR3 has 16 residues. CDR3 sequence reads: CASSSRARDRGNTIYF. The CDR3 nucleotides read TGCGCCAGCAGCTCCAGAGCCCGGGACAGGGGAAACACCATATATTTT.

This clone appeared a few times. This rearrangement joins TRBV6-5 to TRBJ1-3, with D perhaps matching TRBD1 (5 bases). This CDR3 comprises 15 residues. V lost 7 bases and J lost 0, with 13 bases in between. Germline values: CDR1 MNHEY, CDR2 SVGAGI. In DNA, the CDR3 is TGTGCCAGCACCGGGGGAGTTTTCTCTGGAAACACCATATATTTT. Its protein is CASTGGVFSGNTIYF.

The chain recombines TRBV27 with TRBJ2-7, with 9 bases that match TRBD1. Germline-derived CDR1 and CDR2 are MNHEY and SMNVEV (reference sequence). The length of the CDR3 is 16 residues. The V and J ends lost 2 bases and 0 bases, in that order; junction bases with no gene match: 5. CDR3 residues: CASSLTWTGVSYEQYF. The CDR3 coding sequence is TGTGCCAGCAGTTTAACTTGGACAGGGGTCTCCTACGAGCAGTACTTC.

The table lists this clone with a few counts. The genes are TRBV11-2 and TRBJ2-7; TRBD2 matches 11 bases. This CDR3 spans 17 amino acids. Trimming at V came to 1 base and at J to 2 bases, leaving 7 bases not matched to a gene. CDR1 SGHAT and CDR2 FQNNGV come from the germline V gene. The CDR3 loop reads CASSLGTSGSRAYEQYF. CDR3 bases: TGTGCCAGCAGCTTAGGAACTAGCGGGAGTAGAGCCTACGAGCAGTACTTC.

The chain joins TRBV2 to TRBJ1-4; D unresolved. Germline V gives CDR1 SNHLY, CDR2 FYNNEI. V was pared by 6 bases and J by 7 bases, with 12 bases between. The CDR3 covers 13 residues. CDR3 DNA: TGTGCCAGCAGACTCCGGTACGGTGAAAAACTGTTTTTT. Encoded protein: CASRLRYGEKLFF.

V usage is TRBV7-8 and J usage is TRBJ2-2, with D perhaps TRBD1 (7 bases). Per the germline V gene, CDR1 is SGHVS and CDR2 is FQNEAQ. This CDR3 region has 15 residues. Trimming stripped 5 bases from V and 4 bases from J, with 14 bases between. CDR3 sequence reads: CASSPGQGGTGELFF. CDR3 nucleotide sequence: TGTGCCAGCAGCCCCGGGCAGGGGGGCACCGGGGAGCTGTTTTTT. The full variable domain, with the rest looked up from reference TRBV7-8 and TRBJ2-2, is GAGVSQSPRYKVAKRGQDVALRCDPISGHVSLFWYQQALGQGPEFLTYFQNEAQLDKSGLPSDRFFAERPEGSVSTLKIQRTQQEDSAVYLCASSPGQGGTGELFFGEGSRLTVL.

Only a few counts were recorded for this clone. This chain joins TRBV9 and TRBJ2-1, with a possible D match to TRBD2 (6 bases). The germline V and J ends were trimmed by 4 bases and 1 base, with 12 bases remaining between them. The CDR3 is made up of 15 amino acids. CDR1 is SGDLS, CDR2 YYNGEE, per germline. CDR3 protein: CASSPREKSYNEQFF. Here the CDR3 DNA reads TGTGCCAGCAGCCCCCGGGAGAAATCCTACAATGAGCAGTTCTTC.

The chain links TRBV7-7 to TRBJ2-1; 8 positions match TRBD2. The CDR3 contains 18 residues. V lost 2 bases and J lost 5; bases outside the gene matches: 14. Germline V gene data show CDR1 as SSHAT and CDR2 as FNYEAQ (reference sequence). CDR3 sequence (DNA): TGTGCCAGCAGCTTACTGCCAGCGGGAGCGGGAAAGCACAATGAGCAGTTCTTC. Translating it yields CASSLLPAGAGKHNEQFF.

The V gene is TRBV19, the J gene TRBJ2-1, with 12 bases fitting TRBD1. The CDR3 is made up of 15 amino acids. With V trimmed by 4 bases and J by 6 bases, 4 bases remained unmatched. Germline values: CDR1 LNHDA, CDR2 SQIVND (reference sequence). CDR3 sequence (DNA): TGTGCCAGTAGTAGCCGGGACAGGGGGCCCAATGAGCAGTTCTTC. Translated: CASSSRDRGPNEQFF.

The chain combines TRBV19 with TRBJ1-1; possible D gene TRBD1, 6 bases. V was trimmed by 9 bases and J by 1 base, leaving 18 bases between them. This CDR3 has 15 residues. From germline, CDR1 is LNHDA and CDR2 SQIVND (reference sequence). CDR3 region: CASQHRGAGNTEAFF. DNA of the CDR3: TGTGCCAGCCAACATCGGGGGGCAGGGAACACTGAAGCTTTCTTT.

On this clone itself: The sample holds other DNA sequences that translate to the same CDR3. The rearrangement joins TRBV5-1 to TRBJ2-3; weak D call: TRBD2 (6 bases). The CDR3 length is 14 residues. The V end lost 1 base, the J end lost 1 base, and 7 bases lay between the germline ends. Germline-derived CDR1 and CDR2 are SGHRS and YFSETQ. CDR3: CASSLPSGTDTQYF. CDR3 bases: TGCGCCAGCAGCTTGCCTAGCGGCACAGATACGCAGTATTTT.

The genes are TRBV28 and TRBJ1-5; 8 positions match TRBD1. Losses at the gene ends were 5 bases for V and 6 bases for J; bases not matched to a gene: 12. The CDR3 runs 16 residues. Germline CDR1 is MDHEN and CDR2 is SYDVKM. CDR3 in amino acids: CASSKHSGGVGQPQHF. As DNA, the CDR3 is TGTGCCAGCAGTAAGCACTCAGGGGGCGTGGGTCAGCCCCAGCATTTT.

CDR3 sequence reads: CASSLGQQGATNEKLFF. The CDR3 DNA is TGTGCCAGCAGCTTAGGCCAACAGGGGGCAACTAATGAAAAACTGTTTTTT. This chain links TRBV7-6 with TRBJ1-4; TRBD1 aligns across 8 bases. The trim removed 1 base at V and 0 bases at J, leaving 4 bases unmatched. The CDR3 has 17 residues. Germline V lookup: CDR1 SGHVS, CDR2 FNYEAQ.

In its sample, this clone was seen once. The J gene is TRBJ2-7, the V gene TRBV6-5, with 10 bases aligning to TRBD2. Trimming at V came to 6 bases and at J to 3 bases, leaving 8 bases not matched to a gene. Per germline, CDR1 MNHEY and CDR2 SVGAGI. The CDR3 has 15 amino acids. The CDR3 DNA is TGTGCCAGCAGACCCCCACTAGCGGGAAGCTACGAGCAGTACTTC. Translated: CASRPPLAGSYEQYF.

The chain has TRBV2 and TRBJ2-5, with 8 nucleotides matching TRBD2. The germline V gene has CDR1 SNHLY and CDR2 FYNNEI. The V segment lost 8 bases and the J segment 1 base; nucleotides outside the gene matches: 6. The CDR3 totals 14 residues. In nucleotides, the CDR3 is TGTGCCAGCTATTTGCGGGGGGTCCAAGAGACCCAGTACTTC. Protein sequence: CASYLRGVQETQYF.

V and J are TRBV18 and TRBJ2-3, with a tentative D call TRBD1 (6 bases). CDR1 is KGHSH, CDR2 LQKENI, per germline. The CDR3 contains 15 residues. With 3 bases removed from V and 0 bases from J, the gap between germline ends came to 10 bases. The chain's CDR3 is CASSPGQSSTDTQYF. The CDR3 DNA reads TGTGCCAGCTCACCTGGACAGTCTAGCACAGATACGCAGTATTTT.